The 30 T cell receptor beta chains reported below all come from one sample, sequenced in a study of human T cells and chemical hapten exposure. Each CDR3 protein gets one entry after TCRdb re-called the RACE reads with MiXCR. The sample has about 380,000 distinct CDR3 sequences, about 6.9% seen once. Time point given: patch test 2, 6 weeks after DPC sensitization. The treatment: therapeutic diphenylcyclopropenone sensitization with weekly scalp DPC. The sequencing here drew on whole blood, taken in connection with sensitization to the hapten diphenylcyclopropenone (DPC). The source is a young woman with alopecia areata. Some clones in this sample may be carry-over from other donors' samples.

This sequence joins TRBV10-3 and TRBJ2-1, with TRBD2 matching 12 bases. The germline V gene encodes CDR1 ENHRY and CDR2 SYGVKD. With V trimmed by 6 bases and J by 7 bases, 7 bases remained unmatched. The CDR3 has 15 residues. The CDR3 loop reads CAISSSGGAENEQFF. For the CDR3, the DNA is TGTGCCATCAGCTCTAGCGGGGGGGCGGAAAATGAGCAGTTCTTC.

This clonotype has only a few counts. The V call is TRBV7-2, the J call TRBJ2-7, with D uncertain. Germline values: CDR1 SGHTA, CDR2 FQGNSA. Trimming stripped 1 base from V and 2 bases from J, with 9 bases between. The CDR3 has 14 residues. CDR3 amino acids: CASSLVAGAYEQYF. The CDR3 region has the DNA TGTGCCAGCAGCTTAGTTGCCGGAGCCTACGAGCAGTACTTC.

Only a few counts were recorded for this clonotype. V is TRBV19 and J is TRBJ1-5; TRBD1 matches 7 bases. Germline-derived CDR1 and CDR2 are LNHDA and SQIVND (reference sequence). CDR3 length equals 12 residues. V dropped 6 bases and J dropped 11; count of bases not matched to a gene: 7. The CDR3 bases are TGTGCCAGTAGCATACAGGGGTGGGCCCAGCATTTT. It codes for CASSIQGWAQHF.

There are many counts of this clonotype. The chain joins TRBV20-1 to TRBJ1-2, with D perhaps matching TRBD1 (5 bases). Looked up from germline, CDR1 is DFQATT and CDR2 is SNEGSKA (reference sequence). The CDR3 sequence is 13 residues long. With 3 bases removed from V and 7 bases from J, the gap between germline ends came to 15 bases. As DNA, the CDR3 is TGCAGTGCTAGGACGGGGACCGGTCCTGGCTACACCTTC. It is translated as CSARTGTGPGYTF.

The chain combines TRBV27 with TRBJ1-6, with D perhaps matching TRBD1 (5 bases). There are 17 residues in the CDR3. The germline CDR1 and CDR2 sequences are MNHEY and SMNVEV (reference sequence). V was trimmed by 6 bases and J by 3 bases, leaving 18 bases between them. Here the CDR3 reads CASSSTRAGVYNSPLHF. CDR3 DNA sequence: TGTGCCAGCAGCTCCACCCGGGCGGGGGTCTATAATTCACCCCTCCACTTT.

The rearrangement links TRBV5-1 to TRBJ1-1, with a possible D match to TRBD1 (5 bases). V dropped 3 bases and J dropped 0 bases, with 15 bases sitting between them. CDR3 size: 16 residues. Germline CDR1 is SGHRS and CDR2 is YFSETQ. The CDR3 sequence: CASSSRGAGLNTEAFF. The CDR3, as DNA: TGCGCCAGCAGCTCACGGGGTGCGGGGCTGAACACTGAAGCTTTCTTT.

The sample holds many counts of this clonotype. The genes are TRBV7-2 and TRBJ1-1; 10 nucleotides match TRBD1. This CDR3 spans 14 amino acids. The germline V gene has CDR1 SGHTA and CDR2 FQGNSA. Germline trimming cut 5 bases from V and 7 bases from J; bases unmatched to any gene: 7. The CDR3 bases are TGTGCCAGCAGCCCTGACAGGGGGCGAGATGAAGCTTTCTTT. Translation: CASSPDRGRDEAFF.

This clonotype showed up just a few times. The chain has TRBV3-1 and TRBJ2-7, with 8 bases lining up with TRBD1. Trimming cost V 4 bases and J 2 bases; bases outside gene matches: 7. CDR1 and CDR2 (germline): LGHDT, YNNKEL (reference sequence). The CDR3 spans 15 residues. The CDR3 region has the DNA TGTGCCAGCAGCCCCGAGACAGGGGTTGCCTACGAGCAGTACTTC. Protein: CASSPETGVAYEQYF.

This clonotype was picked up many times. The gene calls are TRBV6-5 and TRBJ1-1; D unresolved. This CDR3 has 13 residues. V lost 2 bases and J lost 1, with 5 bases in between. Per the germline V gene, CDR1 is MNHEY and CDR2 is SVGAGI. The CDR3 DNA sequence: TGTGCCAGCAGTTACGGGCCGAACACTGAAGCTTTCTTT. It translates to CASSYGPNTEAFF.

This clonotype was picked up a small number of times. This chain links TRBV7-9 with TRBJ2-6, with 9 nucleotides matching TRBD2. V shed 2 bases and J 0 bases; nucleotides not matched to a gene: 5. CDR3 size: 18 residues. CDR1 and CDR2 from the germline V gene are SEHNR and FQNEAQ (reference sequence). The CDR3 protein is CASSLNLAGSSGANVLTF. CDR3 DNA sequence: TGTGCCAGCAGCTTAAATCTAGCGGGGTCCTCTGGGGCCAACGTCCTGACTTTC.

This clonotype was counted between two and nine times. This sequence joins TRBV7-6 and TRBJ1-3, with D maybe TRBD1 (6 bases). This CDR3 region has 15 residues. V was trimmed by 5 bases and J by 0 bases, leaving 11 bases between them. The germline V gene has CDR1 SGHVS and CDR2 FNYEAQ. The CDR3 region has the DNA TGTGCCAGCAGCCTGGACAGCTTCTCTGGAAACACCATATATTTT. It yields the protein CASSLDSFSGNTIYF.

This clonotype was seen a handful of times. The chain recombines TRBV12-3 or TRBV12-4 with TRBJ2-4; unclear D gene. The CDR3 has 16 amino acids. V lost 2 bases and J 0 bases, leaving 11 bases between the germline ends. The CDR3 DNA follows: TGTGCCAGCAGTTTACGGCAGCTCCTAGCCAAAAACATTCAGTACTTC. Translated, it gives CASSLRQLLAKNIQYF.

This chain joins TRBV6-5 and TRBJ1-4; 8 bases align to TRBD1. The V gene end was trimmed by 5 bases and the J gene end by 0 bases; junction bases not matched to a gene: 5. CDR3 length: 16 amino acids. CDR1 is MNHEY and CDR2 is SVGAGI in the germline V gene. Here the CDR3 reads CASSRTGTPTNEKLFF. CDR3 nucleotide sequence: TGTGCCAGCAGTCGGACAGGGACACCAACTAATGAAAAACTGTTTTTT.

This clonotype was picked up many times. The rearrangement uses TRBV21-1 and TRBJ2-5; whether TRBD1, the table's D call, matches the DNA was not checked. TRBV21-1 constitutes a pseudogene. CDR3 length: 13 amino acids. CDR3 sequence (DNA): TGTGCCACCCCCGGGGGGGGCCGAGAGACCCAGTACTTC. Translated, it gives CATPGGGRETQYF.

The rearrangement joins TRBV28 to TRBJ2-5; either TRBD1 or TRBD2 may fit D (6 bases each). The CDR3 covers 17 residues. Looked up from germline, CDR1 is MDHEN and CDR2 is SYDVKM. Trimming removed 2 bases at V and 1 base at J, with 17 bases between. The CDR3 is CASSLKLRGPAQETQYF. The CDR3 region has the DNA TGTGCCAGCAGTTTAAAACTTCGGGGGCCAGCCCAAGAGACCCAGTACTTC.

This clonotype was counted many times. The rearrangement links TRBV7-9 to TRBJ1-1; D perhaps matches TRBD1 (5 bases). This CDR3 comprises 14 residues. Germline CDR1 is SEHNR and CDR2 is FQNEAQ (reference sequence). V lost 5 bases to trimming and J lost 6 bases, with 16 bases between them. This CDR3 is CASSAPTVIAEAFF. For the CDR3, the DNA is TGTGCCAGCAGCGCCCCGACAGTGATCGCTGAAGCTTTCTTT.

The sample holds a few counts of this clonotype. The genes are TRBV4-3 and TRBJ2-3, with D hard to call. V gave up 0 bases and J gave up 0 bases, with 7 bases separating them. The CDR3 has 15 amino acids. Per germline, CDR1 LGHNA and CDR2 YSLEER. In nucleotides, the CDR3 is TGCGCCAGCAGCCAAGACAGTTTTAGCACAGATACGCAGTATTTT. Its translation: CASSQDSFSTDTQYF.

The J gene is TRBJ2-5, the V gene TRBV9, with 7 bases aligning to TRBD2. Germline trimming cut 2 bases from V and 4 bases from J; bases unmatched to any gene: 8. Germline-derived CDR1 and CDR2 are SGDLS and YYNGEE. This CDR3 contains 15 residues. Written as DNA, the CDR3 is TGTGCCAGCAGCGTCCTCAGCGGGGTGGGAGAGACCCAGTACTTC. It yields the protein CASSVLSGVGETQYF. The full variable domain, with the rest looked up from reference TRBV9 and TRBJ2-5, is DSGVTQTPKHLITATGQRVTLRCSPRSGDLSVYWYQQSLDQGLQFLIQYYNGEERAKGNILERFSAQQFPDLHSELNLSSLELGDSALYFCASSVLSGVGETQYFGPGTRLLVL.

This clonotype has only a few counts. CDR3 residues: CASTATGYGPHEQYF. The CDR3 DNA is TGTGCCAGCACCGCAACAGGGTACGGTCCCCACGAGCAGTACTTC. This chain uses TRBV6-5 with TRBJ2-7; D perhaps matches TRBD1 (6 bases). V dropped 7 bases and J dropped 5 bases, with 21 bases sitting between them. The CDR3 consists of 15 residues. Germline CDR1 is MNHEY and CDR2 is SVGAGI.

CDR3 sequence (DNA): TGTGCCAGCAGTTACAGAGGGACAGGGCTAGAGACCCAGTACTTC. Translating gives CASSYRGTGLETQYF. The rearrangement uses TRBV6-6 and TRBJ2-5, with 9 nucleotides matching TRBD1. V trimming: 2 bases; J trimming: 4 bases; junction bases outside the gene matches: 5. This CDR3 has 15 residues. Germline V CDR1 and CDR2: MNHNY, SVGAGI (reference sequence).

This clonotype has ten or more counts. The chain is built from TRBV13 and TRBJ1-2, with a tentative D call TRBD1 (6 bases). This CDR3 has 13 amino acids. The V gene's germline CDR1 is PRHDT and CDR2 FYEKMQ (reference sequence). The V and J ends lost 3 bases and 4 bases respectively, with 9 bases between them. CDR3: CASSLGRGYGYTF. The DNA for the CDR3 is TGTGCCAGCAGCTTGGGCAGGGGCTATGGCTACACCTTC.

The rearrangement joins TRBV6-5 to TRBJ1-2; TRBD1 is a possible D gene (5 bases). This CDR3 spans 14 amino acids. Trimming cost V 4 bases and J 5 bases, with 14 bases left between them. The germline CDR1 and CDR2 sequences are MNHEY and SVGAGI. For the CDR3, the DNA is TGTGCCAGCAGTTGGACGGGGGTTTGGTATGGCTACACCTTC. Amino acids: CASSWTGVWYGYTF.

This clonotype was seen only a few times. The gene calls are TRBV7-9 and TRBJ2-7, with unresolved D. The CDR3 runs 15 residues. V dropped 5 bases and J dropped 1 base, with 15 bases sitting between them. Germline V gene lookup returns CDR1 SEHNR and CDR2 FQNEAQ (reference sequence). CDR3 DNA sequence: TGTGCCAGCAGCCCCTTACTACTCAATTCCTACGAGCAGTACTTC. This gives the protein CASSPLLLNSYEQYF.

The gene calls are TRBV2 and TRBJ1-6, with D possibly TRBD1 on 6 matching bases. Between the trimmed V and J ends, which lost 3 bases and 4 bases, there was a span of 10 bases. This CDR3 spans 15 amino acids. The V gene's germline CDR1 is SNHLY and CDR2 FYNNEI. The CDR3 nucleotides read TGTGCCAGCAGTGATGACAGGAATTATAATTCACCCCTCCACTTT. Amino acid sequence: CASSDDRNYNSPLHF.

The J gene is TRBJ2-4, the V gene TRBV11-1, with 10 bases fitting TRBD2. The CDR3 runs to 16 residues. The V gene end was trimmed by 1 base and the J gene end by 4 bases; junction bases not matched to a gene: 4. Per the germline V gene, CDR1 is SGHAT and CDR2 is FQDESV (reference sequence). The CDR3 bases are TGTGCCAGCAGCTTAGGGCCGGGACTAGCGAAAAACATTCAGTACTTC. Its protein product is CASSLGPGLAKNIQYF.

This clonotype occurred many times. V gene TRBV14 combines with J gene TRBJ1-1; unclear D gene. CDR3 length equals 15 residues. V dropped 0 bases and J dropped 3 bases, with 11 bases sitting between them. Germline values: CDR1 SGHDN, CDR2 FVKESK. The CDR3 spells CASSQDFGPDTEAFF. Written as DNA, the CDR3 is TGTGCCAGCAGCCAAGACTTTGGACCGGACACTGAAGCTTTCTTT.

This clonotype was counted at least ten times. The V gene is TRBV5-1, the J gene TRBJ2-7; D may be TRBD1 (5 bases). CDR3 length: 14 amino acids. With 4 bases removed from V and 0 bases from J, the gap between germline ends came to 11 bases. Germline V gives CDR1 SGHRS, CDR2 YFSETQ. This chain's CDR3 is CASSPQVSSYEQYF. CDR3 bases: TGCGCCAGCAGCCCACAGGTTAGCTCCTACGAGCAGTACTTC.

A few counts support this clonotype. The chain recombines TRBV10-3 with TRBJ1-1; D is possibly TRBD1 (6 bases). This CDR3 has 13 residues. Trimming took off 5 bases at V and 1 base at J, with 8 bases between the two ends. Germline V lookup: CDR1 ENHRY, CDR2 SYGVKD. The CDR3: CAISRDKNTEAFF. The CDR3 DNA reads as TGTGCCATCAGTAGGGACAAGAACACTGAAGCTTTCTTT.

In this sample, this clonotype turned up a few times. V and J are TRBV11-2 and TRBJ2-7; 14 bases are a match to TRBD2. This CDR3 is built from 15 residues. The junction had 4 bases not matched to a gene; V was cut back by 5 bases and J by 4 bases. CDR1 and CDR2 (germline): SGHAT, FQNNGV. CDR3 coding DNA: TGTGCCAGCAGCGACGGGACTAGCGGGGGTTACGAGCAGTACTTC. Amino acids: CASSDGTSGGYEQYF.

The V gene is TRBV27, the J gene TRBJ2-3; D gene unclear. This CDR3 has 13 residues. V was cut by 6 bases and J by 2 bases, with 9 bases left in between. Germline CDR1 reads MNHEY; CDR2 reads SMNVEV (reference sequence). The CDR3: CASSHGFTDTQYF. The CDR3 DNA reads TGTGCCAGCAGCCACGGATTCACAGATACGCAGTATTTT.